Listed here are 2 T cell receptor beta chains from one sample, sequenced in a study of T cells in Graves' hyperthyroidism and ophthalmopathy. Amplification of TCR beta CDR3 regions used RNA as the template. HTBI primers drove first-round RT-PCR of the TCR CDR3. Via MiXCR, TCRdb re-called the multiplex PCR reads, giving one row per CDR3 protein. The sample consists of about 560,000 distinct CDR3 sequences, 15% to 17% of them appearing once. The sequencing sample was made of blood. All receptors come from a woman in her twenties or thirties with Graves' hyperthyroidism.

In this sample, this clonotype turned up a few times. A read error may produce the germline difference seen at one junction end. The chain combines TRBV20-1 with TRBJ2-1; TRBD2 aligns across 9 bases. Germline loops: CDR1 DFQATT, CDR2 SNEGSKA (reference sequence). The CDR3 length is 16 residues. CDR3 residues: CSAERSSGRPYNEQLF. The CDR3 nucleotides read TGCAGTGCCGAGAGATCCAGCGGGAGGCCTTACAATGAGCAGCTCTTC.

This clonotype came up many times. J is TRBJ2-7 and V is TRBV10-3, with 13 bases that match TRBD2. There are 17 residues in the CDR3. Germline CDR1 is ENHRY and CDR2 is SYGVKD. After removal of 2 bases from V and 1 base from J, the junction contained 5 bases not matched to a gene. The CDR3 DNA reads TGTGCCATCAGTGAGACCTTGGGACTAGCGGGGTCCTACGAGCAGTACTTC. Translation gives CAISETLGLAGSYEQYF.